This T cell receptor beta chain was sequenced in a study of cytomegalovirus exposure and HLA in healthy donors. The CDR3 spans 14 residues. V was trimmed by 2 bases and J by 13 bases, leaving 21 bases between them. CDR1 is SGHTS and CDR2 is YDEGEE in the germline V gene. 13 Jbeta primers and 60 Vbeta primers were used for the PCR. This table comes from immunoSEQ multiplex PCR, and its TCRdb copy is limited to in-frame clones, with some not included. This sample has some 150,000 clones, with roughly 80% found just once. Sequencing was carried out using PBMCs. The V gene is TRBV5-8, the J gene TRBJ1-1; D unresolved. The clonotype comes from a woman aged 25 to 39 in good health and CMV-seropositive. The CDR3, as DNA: TGTGCCAGCAGCTTACGATGGGAGAGCCAAACGATTTTCTTT. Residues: CASSLRWESQTIFF.